Below, one T cell receptor (beta chain) is given with its context. The record originates from a study of CD8 T cells in Susac syndrome. CDR1 and CDR2 (germline): SGHNT, YYREEE (reference sequence). The V and J ends lost 4 bases and 3 bases respectively, with 15 bases between them. The CDR3 spans 15 residues. When the RNA was reverse transcribed, random hexamers were used with an input of roughly 0.45 to 1 ug. MiXCR was run by TCRdb on the immunoSEQ multiplex PCR reads, yielding one entry per CDR3 protein. The repertoire holds roughly 250,000 distinct CDR3 sequences, with approximately 95% as singletons.

The J gene is TRBJ2-3, the V gene TRBV5-4, with D perhaps TRBD1 (6 bases). The sequencing sample was made of CD4+ T cells from PBMCs. The sequence was collected from a human donor with Susac syndrome. CDR3 nucleotide sequence: TGTGCCAGCAGCATACAGGGTACGGCAACAGATACGCAGTATTTT. It specifies CASSIQGTATDTQYF.